These T cell receptor beta chains were read from a single sample in a study of blood T cell repertoires in COVID-19. Profiled with immunoSEQ multiplex PCR; TCRdb holds only in-frame clones, not every one. The data show about 150,000 clones, around 86% seen once. Material: peripheral blood. The source is a man in his 70s with acute or convalescent COVID-19. Both conserved end residues are part of each CDR3. The D gene is left open where the match is weak. For some rows the clone size is stated as once, few or many, or as a class when expanded; others skip it.

V gene: TRBV24-1; clone size: NA; D gene: TRBD1; J gene: TRBJ2-2; CDR3 protein: CATSPLDRGQTGELFF; CDR3 DNA: TGTGCCACCAGCCCGCTTGACAGGGGGCAAACCGGGGAGCTGTTTTTT
V gene: TRBV29-1; clone size: NA; D gene: TRBD1; J gene: TRBJ2-1; CDR3 protein: CSVRTGIYNEQFF; CDR3 DNA: TGCAGCGTTCGGACAGGGATCTACAATGAGCAGTTCTTC
V gene: TRBV6-5; clone size: NA; D gene: TRBD1; J gene: TRBJ2-3; CDR3 protein: CASSGTGNQGTQYF; CDR3 DNA: TGTGCCAGCAGCGGGACAGGGAACCAGGGTACGCAGTATTTT
V gene: TRBV9; clone size: NA; D gene: TRBD1; J gene: TRBJ2-1; CDR3 protein: CASSGGQLYNEQFF; CDR3 DNA: TGTGCCAGCAGCGGGGGACAGCTTTACAATGAGCAGTTCTTC
V gene: TRBV5-6; clone size: NA; D gene: TRBD2; J gene: TRBJ2-7; CDR3 protein: CASSSGLAGGFHEQYF; CDR3 DNA: TGTGCCAGCAGCAGCGGACTAGCGGGAGGGTTCCACGAGCAGTACTTC
V gene: TRBV28; clone size: NA; D gene: TRBD1; J gene: TRBJ1-2; CDR3 protein: CASTPGQLSYGYTF; CDR3 DNA: TGTGCCAGCACCCCGGGACAGCTGAGCTATGGCTACACCTTC
V gene: TRBV27; clone size: NA; D gene: TRBD2; J gene: TRBJ2-7; CDR3 protein: CASSLSGEGYEQYF; CDR3 DNA: TGTGCCAGCAGTTTATCTGGGGAGGGCTACGAGCAGTACTTC
V gene: TRBV10-3; clone size: NA; D gene: NA; J gene: TRBJ1-3; CDR3 protein: CAISESEGNTIYF; CDR3 DNA: TGTGCCATCAGTGAGTCGGAGGGAAACACCATATATTTT
V gene: TRBV6-2/TRBV6-3; clone size: NA; D gene: TRBD2; J gene: TRBJ2-3; CDR3 protein: CASSFGLASGTQYF; CDR3 DNA: TGTGCCAGCAGTTTTGGACTAGCCAGCGGTACGCAGTATTTT
V gene: TRBV18; clone size: NA; D gene: NA; J gene: TRBJ1-3; CDR3 protein: CASSPGGPGGSGNTIYF; CDR3 DNA: TGTGCCAGCTCACCAGGGGGACCCGGAGGGTCTGGAAACACCATATATTTT
V gene: TRBV15; clone size: NA; D gene: TRBD2; J gene: TRBJ2-5; CDR3 protein: CATSDRTSGVQETQYF; CDR3 DNA: TGTGCCACCAGCGATAGGACTAGCGGGGTCCAAGAGACCCAGTACTTC
V gene: TRBV27; clone size: NA; D gene: TRBD2; J gene: TRBJ2-1; CDR3 protein: CASSSPRGARESYNEQFF; CDR3 DNA: TGTGCCAGCAGTTCACCGCGGGGGGCGCGGGAGTCCTACAATGAGCAGTTCTTC
V gene: TRBV7-9; clone size: NA; D gene: NA; J gene: TRBJ2-7; CDR3 protein: CASSPVVAYEQYF; CDR3 DNA: TGTGCCAGCAGCCCCGTAGTAGCCTACGAGCAGTACTTC
V gene: TRBV19; clone size: NA; D gene: NA; J gene: TRBJ1-5; CDR3 protein: CASSQQGASNQPQHF; CDR3 DNA: TGTGCCAGTAGTCAACAGGGTGCAAGCAATCAGCCCCAGCATTTT
V gene: TRBV10-3; clone size: NA; D gene: TRBD1; J gene: TRBJ2-5; CDR3 protein: CAISGGQNQETQYF; CDR3 DNA: TGTGCCATCAGTGGGGGACAGAACCAAGAGACCCAGTACTTC
V gene: TRBV24-1; clone size: NA; D gene: NA; J gene: TRBJ1-1; CDR3 protein: CATSDSGRGLGTEAFF; CDR3 DNA: TGTGCCACCAGTGATTCGGGCAGGGGTCTCGGCACTGAAGCTTTCTTT
V gene: TRBV10-3; clone size: NA; D gene: TRBD1; J gene: TRBJ2-7; CDR3 protein: CAISRGAGQGAYEQYF; CDR3 DNA: TGTGCCATCAGTAGAGGGGCGGGACAGGGGGCCTACGAGCAGTACTTC
V gene: TRBV18; clone size: few; D gene: NA; J gene: TRBJ1-6; CDR3 protein: CASSPLAANSNSPLHF; CDR3 DNA: TGTGCCAGCTCACCACTCGCAGCCAACAGTAATTCACCCCTCCACTTT
V gene: TRBV2; clone size: NA; D gene: TRBD1; J gene: TRBJ1-2; CDR3 protein: CASRSQGGNYGYTF; CDR3 DNA: TGTGCCAGCAGGAGCCAGGGGGGAAACTATGGCTACACCTTC
V gene: TRBV6-2/TRBV6-3; clone size: NA; D gene: TRBD1; J gene: TRBJ1-2; CDR3 protein: CASSPTGANYGYTF; CDR3 DNA: TGTGCCAGCAGCCCGACAGGGGCTAACTATGGCTACACCTTC
V gene: TRBV12-5; clone size: NA; D gene: TRBD1; J gene: TRBJ2-5; CDR3 protein: CASGLATTAGGETQYF; CDR3 DNA: TGTGCTAGTGGTTTGGCAACGACGGCAGGGGGTGAGACCCAGTACTTC
V gene: TRBV7-9; clone size: few; D gene: TRBD2; J gene: TRBJ2-7; CDR3 protein: CASSPTSGAISYEQYF; CDR3 DNA: TGTGCCAGCAGCCCGACTAGCGGGGCGATCTCCTACGAGCAGTACTTC
V gene: TRBV27; clone size: NA; D gene: TRBD2; J gene: TRBJ2-3; CDR3 protein: CASSPRLAGEGTQYF; CDR3 DNA: TGTGCCAGCAGTCCTAGACTAGCGGGAGAGGGTACGCAGTATTTT
V gene: TRBV19; clone size: NA; D gene: NA; J gene: TRBJ1-5; CDR3 protein: CATSTPNRPQHF; CDR3 DNA: TGTGCCACCTCGACACCGAATCGGCCCCAGCATTTT
V gene: TRBV4-2; clone size: NA; D gene: TRBD2; J gene: TRBJ2-1; CDR3 protein: CASSQDRGGYNEQFF; CDR3 DNA: TGTGCCAGCAGCCAAGATAGGGGAGGGTACAATGAGCAGTTCTTC
V gene: TRBV3-1/TRBV3-2; clone size: NA; D gene: TRBD2; J gene: TRBJ2-4; CDR3 protein: CASSQVLAGEGRNIQYF; CDR3 DNA: TGTGCCAGCAGCCAAGTACTAGCGGGAGAGGGAAGAAACATTCAGTACTTC
V gene: TRBV7-2; clone size: NA; D gene: TRBD2; J gene: TRBJ2-3; CDR3 protein: CASSLPGLAGTTSTDTQYF; CDR3 DNA: TGTGCCAGCAGCTTACCCGGACTAGCGGGAACCACTAGCACAGATACGCAGTATTTT
V gene: TRBV27; clone size: NA; D gene: NA; J gene: TRBJ2-3; CDR3 protein: CASSFSRETDTQYF; CDR3 DNA: TGTGCCAGCAGTTTTTCCCGGGAGACGGATACGCAGTATTTT
V gene: TRBV19; clone size: NA; D gene: NA; J gene: TRBJ2-5; CDR3 protein: CASSPGAIRGLETQYF; CDR3 DNA: TGTGCCAGTAGTCCAGGGGCCATAAGGGGGTTAGAGACCCAGTACTTC
V gene: TRBV6-5; clone size: NA; D gene: NA; J gene: TRBJ2-3; CDR3 protein: CATTGSTDTQYF; CDR3 DNA: TGTGCCACAACAGGGAGCACAGATACGCAGTATTTT
V gene: TRBV18; clone size: NA; D gene: NA; J gene: TRBJ2-7; CDR3 protein: CASSPPVLTYEQYF; CDR3 DNA: TGTGCCAGCTCACCACCGGTGCTAACCTACGAGCAGTACTTC
V gene: TRBV7-2; clone size: NA; D gene: TRBD1; J gene: TRBJ1-5; CDR3 protein: CASSLRTGENQPQHF; CDR3 DNA: TGTGCCAGCAGCCTGAGGACAGGGGAAAATCAGCCCCAGCATTTT
V gene: TRBV9; clone size: NA; D gene: NA; J gene: TRBJ1-1; CDR3 protein: CASSPYGGAAIMNTEAFF; CDR3 DNA: TGTGCCAGCAGCCCTTACGGGGGTGCAGCGATCATGAACACTGAAGCTTTCTTT
V gene: TRBV7-8; clone size: once; D gene: TRBD2; J gene: TRBJ2-3; CDR3 protein: CASSSNPLLAPSTDTQYF; CDR3 DNA: TGTGCCAGCAGCTCGAATCCCCTACTAGCGCCTAGCACAGATACGCAGTATTTT
V gene: TRBV5-6; clone size: NA; D gene: NA; J gene: TRBJ2-1; CDR3 protein: CASSFGDRRRNNEQFF; CDR3 DNA: TGTGCCAGCAGCTTTGGTGACCGTCGGCGGAACAATGAGCAGTTCTTC
V gene: TRBV6-2/TRBV6-3; clone size: NA; D gene: TRBD2; J gene: TRBJ2-3; CDR3 protein: CASSPGTSGTDTQYF; CDR3 DNA: TGTGCCAGCAGTCCCGGGACTAGCGGGACAGATACGCAGTATTTT
V gene: TRBV7-2; clone size: few; D gene: TRBD1; J gene: TRBJ1-1; CDR3 protein: CASSLVTGRGTEAFF; CDR3 DNA: TGTGCCAGCAGCTTAGTGACAGGGAGAGGCACTGAAGCTTTCTTT
V gene: TRBV6-2/TRBV6-3; clone size: NA; D gene: NA; J gene: TRBJ1-2; CDR3 protein: CASSYTGYGYTF; CDR3 DNA: TGTGCCAGCAGTTACACAGGCTATGGCTACACCTTC
V gene: TRBV5-4; clone size: few; D gene: TRBD1; J gene: TRBJ2-7; CDR3 protein: CASSPGTGGAEQYF; CDR3 DNA: TGTGCCAGCAGCCCCGGGACAGGGGGCGCCGAGCAGTACTTC
V gene: TRBV7-2; clone size: NA; D gene: NA; J gene: TRBJ2-7; CDR3 protein: CASSLGRLASLEQYF; CDR3 DNA: TGTGCCAGCAGCTTAGGGAGGCTAGCCAGTCTGGAGCAGTACTTC
V gene: TRBV28; clone size: NA; D gene: NA; J gene: TRBJ2-1; CDR3 protein: CASTGGGTGNNNEQFF; CDR3 DNA: TGTGCCAGCACTGGGGGGGGGACAGGAAACAACAATGAGCAGTTCTTC
V gene: TRBV7-6; clone size: NA; D gene: TRBD2; J gene: TRBJ2-2; CDR3 protein: CASSLAGTRRGGELFF; CDR3 DNA: TGTGCCAGCAGCTTAGCCGGGACTAGAAGGGGCGGGGAGCTGTTTTTT
V gene: TRBV6-6; clone size: NA; D gene: TRBD1; J gene: TRBJ1-1; CDR3 protein: CASSQGARTEAFF; CDR3 DNA: TGTGCCAGCAGCCAGGGGGCTAGAACTGAAGCTTTCTTT
V gene: TRBV15; clone size: NA; D gene: NA; J gene: TRBJ2-4; CDR3 protein: CATSNWDFSAFQYF; CDR3 DNA: TGTGCCACCAGCAACTGGGACTTCTCGGCATTTCAGTACTTC
V gene: TRBV27; clone size: NA; D gene: TRBD1; J gene: TRBJ1-6; CDR3 protein: CASSRDRGNSPLHF; CDR3 DNA: TGTGCCAGCAGCCGGGACAGGGGTAATTCACCCCTCCACTTT
V gene: TRBV3-1/TRBV3-2; clone size: NA; D gene: NA; J gene: TRBJ1-1; CDR3 protein: CASSQVAAPHTEAFF; CDR3 DNA: TGTGCCAGCAGCCAAGTAGCTGCTCCTCACACTGAAGCTTTCTTT
V gene: TRBV7-2; clone size: NA; D gene: NA; J gene: TRBJ2-3; CDR3 protein: CASSSDSGTDTQYF; CDR3 DNA: TGTGCCAGCAGCTCCGACAGTGGCACAGATACGCAGTATTTT
V gene: TRBV7-8; clone size: NA; D gene: TRBD1; J gene: TRBJ2-7; CDR3 protein: CASSFDRGGFREQYF; CDR3 DNA: TGTGCCAGCAGCTTCGACAGGGGCGGCTTTCGCGAGCAGTACTTC
V gene: TRBV6-6; clone size: NA; D gene: TRBD1; J gene: TRBJ1-1; CDR3 protein: CASSHRQGNWRTEAFF; CDR3 DNA: TGTGCCAGCAGTCACAGACAGGGTAACTGGCGAACTGAAGCTTTCTTT
V gene: TRBV11-3; clone size: NA; D gene: NA; J gene: TRBJ2-6; CDR3 protein: CASSLGSPYSGANVLTF; CDR3 DNA: TGTGCCAGCAGCTTGGGCAGCCCCTACTCTGGGGCCAACGTCCTGACTTTC
V gene: TRBV10-3; clone size: NA; D gene: TRBD2; J gene: TRBJ2-1; CDR3 protein: CATLAGEGNEQFF; CDR3 DNA: TGTGCCACCCTAGCGGGAGAAGGCAATGAGCAGTTCTTC
V gene: TRBV12-2; clone size: NA; D gene: NA; J gene: TRBJ1-1; CDR3 protein: CASRLERDTEAFF; CDR3 DNA: TGTGCAAGTCGCTTAGAACGGGACACTGAAGCTTTCTTT
V gene: TRBV19; clone size: NA; D gene: NA; J gene: TRBJ2-6; CDR3 protein: CASSMGTPSGANVLTF; CDR3 DNA: TGTGCCAGTAGTATGGGGACACCCTCTGGGGCCAACGTCCTGACTTTC
V gene: TRBV3-1/TRBV3-2; clone size: many; D gene: TRBD1; J gene: TRBJ2-7; CDR3 protein: CASSQGPGQGYEQYF; CDR3 DNA: TGTGCCAGCAGCCAAGGGCCGGGACAGGGTTACGAGCAGTACTTC
V gene: TRBV2; clone size: NA; D gene: TRBD1; J gene: TRBJ2-5; CDR3 protein: CASSGTGGQETQYF; CDR3 DNA: TGTGCCAGCAGTGGGACAGGGGGACAAGAGACCCAGTACTTC
V gene: TRBV11-2; clone size: NA; D gene: TRBD2; J gene: TRBJ2-1; CDR3 protein: CASSSPIAGGPHNEQFF; CDR3 DNA: TGTGCCAGCAGCTCCCCCATAGCGGGAGGGCCTCACAATGAGCAGTTCTTC
V gene: TRBV7-8; clone size: NA; D gene: NA; J gene: TRBJ1-2; CDR3 protein: CASSTGLHYGYTF; CDR3 DNA: TGTGCCAGCAGCACAGGGCTACACTATGGCTACACCTTC